These 13 T cell receptor beta chains originate from one sample sequenced in a study of OX40 agonist ivuxolimab in advanced cancers. Here immunoSEQ multiplex PCR was the method, and the copy in TCRdb shows in-frame clones only, minus some. The sample contains more than 45,000 clones, around 90% of which appear only once. The sequenced sample was CD4+ or CD8+ T cells sorted from blood, obtained in a trial of the OX40 agonist ivuxolimab. Every receptor here comes from an adult with an advanced solid tumor such as melanoma, head and neck, liver or kidney cancer.

This clone was seen only a few times. This chain uses TRBV2 with TRBJ2-7; D gene unclear. The germline V and J ends were trimmed by 2 bases and 6 bases, with 11 bases remaining between them. Germline V gene data show CDR1 as SNHLY and CDR2 as FYNNEI. The CDR3 is made up of 13 amino acids. CDR3 region: CASSEMLGTEQYV. The CDR3 bases are TGTGCCAGCAGTGAAATGTTGGGAACCGAGCAGTACGTC.

V gene TRBV11-2 combines with J gene TRBJ2-7; unclear D gene. Deletions cut 1 base from V and 4 bases from J, with 14 bases between. Germline CDR1 is SGHAT and CDR2 is FQNNGV. The CDR3 length is 15 residues. DNA of the CDR3: TGTGCCAGCAGCTTAGCGATCAGAGTAGGGTACGAGCAGTACGTC. Its protein is CASSLAIRVGYEQYV.

This chain links TRBV14 with TRBJ1-6, with 9 bases fitting TRBD1. With 5 bases clipped from V and 7 bases from J, the junction kept 0 bases outside the gene matches. Germline assignment: CDR1 SGHDN and CDR2 FVKESK. The CDR3 contains 13 residues. CDR3 in amino acids: CASSTGGNSPLHF. DNA of the CDR3: TGTGCCAGCAGCACAGGGGGCAATTCACCCCTCCACTTT.

V is TRBV5-4 and J is TRBJ2-7; 9 nucleotides agree with TRBD2. The V and J ends lost 1 base and 5 bases, in that order; junction bases with no gene match: 16. Germline loops: CDR1 SGHNT, CDR2 YYREEE (reference sequence). CDR3 length equals 18 residues. The CDR3 DNA is TGTGCCAGCAGCTTGTCCCCGACTAGCGGCCGCCGATCGGACGAGCAGTACTTC. The encoded protein is CASSLSPTSGRRSDEQYF.

The V gene is TRBV7-9, the J gene TRBJ2-7; D perhaps matches TRBD1 (6 bases). The length of the CDR3 is 13 residues. Trimming removed 1 base from V and 6 bases from J, with 10 bases in between. CDR1 SEHNR and CDR2 FQNEAQ come from the germline V gene (reference sequence). The DNA for the CDR3 is TGTGCCAGCAGCTTAGGGACAGCCAGCGAGCAGTACTTC. Its translation is CASSLGTASEQYF. Full variable domain (remainder filled in from reference TRBV7-9 and TRBJ2-7): DTGVSQNPRHKITKRGQNVTFRCDPISEHNRLYWYRQTLGQGPEFLTYFQNEAQLEKSRLLSDRFSAERPKGSFSTLEIQRTEQGDSAMYLCASSLGTASEQYFGPGTRLTVT.

The chain links TRBV16 to TRBJ1-1; possibly TRBD1 for D (6 bases). CDR3 length: 15 residues. V shed 4 bases and J shed 6 bases, with 18 bases lying between them. Germline V gene data show CDR1 as KGHSY and CDR2 as FQNENV. The CDR3 nucleotides read TGTGCCAGCAGCCTCACCTACGCAGGGGAGGCTGAAGCTTTCTTT. It is translated as CASSLTYAGEAEAFF. Based on the CDR3 plus reference TRBV16 and TRBJ1-1, the full variable domain is GEEVAQTPKHLVRGEGQKAKLYCAPIKGHSYVFWYQQVLKNEFKFLISFQNENVFDETGMPKERFSAKCLPNSPCSLEIQATKLEDSAVYFCASSLTYAGEAEAFFGQGTRLTVV.

The chain uses TRBV6-5 and TRBJ1-1; possibly TRBD1 for D (5 bases). The CDR3 runs 15 residues. V was shortened by 0 bases and J by 2 bases, with 10 bases between the two germline ends. Germline V gene data show CDR1 as MNHEY and CDR2 as SVGAGI. CDR3 nucleotides: TGTGCCAGCAGTTACTCCTCTGGGGGTAACACTGAAGCTTTCTTT. This encodes CASSYSSGGNTEAFF.

The V gene is TRBV7-6, the J gene TRBJ2-7; D is undetermined. This CDR3 has 15 amino acids. From germline, CDR1 is SGHVS and CDR2 FNYEAQ. Trimming took 4 bases from V and 0 from J, leaving 13 bases between them. The CDR3 protein is CASSSGGGPSYEQYF. CDR3 bases: TGTGCCAGCAGCTCAGGTGGCGGACCCTCCTACGAGCAGTACTTC.

This clone was recorded once. This sequence joins TRBV6-5 and TRBJ2-5; D possibly corresponds to TRBD2 (5 bases). This CDR3 spans 15 amino acids. CDR1 MNHEY and CDR2 SVGAGI come from the germline V gene. With 6 bases removed from V and 0 bases from J, the gap between germline ends came to 14 bases. The CDR3 nucleotides read TGTGCCAGCAGCCGAAACCGGGGTTACCAAGAGACCCAGTACTTC. Residues: CASSRNRGYQETQYF.

The chain links TRBV11-2 to TRBJ1-1, with D tentatively TRBD1 (6 bases). The CDR3 consists of 16 residues. Trimming left V 5 bases short and J 1 base short, with 17 bases between. The germline CDR1 and CDR2 sequences are SGHAT and FQNNGV. The CDR3 DNA reads as TGTGCCAGCAGCCGACTAGTGGTACAGGGGAACACTGAAGCTTTCTTT. Translated, it gives CASSRLVVQGNTEAFF.

V usage is TRBV4-1 and J usage is TRBJ1-2; 7 bases agree with TRBD1. CDR3 length: 15 amino acids. Trimming took 4 bases from V and 5 from J; bases not matched to a gene: 10. Per the germline V gene, CDR1 is MGHRA and CDR2 is YSYEKL. CDR3 region: CASSRNIQGSYGYTF. CDR3 DNA: TGCGCCAGCAGCCGCAATATACAGGGGTCGTATGGCTACACCTTC.

The chain has TRBV2 and TRBJ2-7; TRBD2 matches 12 bases. CDR3 length equals 15 residues. In germline, CDR1 is SNHLY, CDR2 FYNNEI. The ends lost 6 bases at V and 0 bases at J; junction bases unmatched: 3. The CDR3 bases are TGTGCCAGCAGAGCTAGCGGGGGGGCCTCCTACGAGCAGTACTTC. It yields the protein CASRASGGASYEQYF.

The chain couples TRBV11-2 to TRBJ1-2; 9 bases are a match to TRBD1. This CDR3 contains 14 residues. Germline trimming cut 0 bases from V and 10 bases from J; bases unmatched to any gene: 6. Germline V gene sequence: CDR1 SGHAT, CDR2 FQNNGV. CDR3 in amino acids: CASSLDPGQGVYTF. CDR3 bases: TGTGCCAGCAGCTTAGATCCGGGACAGGGAGTCTACACCTTC.